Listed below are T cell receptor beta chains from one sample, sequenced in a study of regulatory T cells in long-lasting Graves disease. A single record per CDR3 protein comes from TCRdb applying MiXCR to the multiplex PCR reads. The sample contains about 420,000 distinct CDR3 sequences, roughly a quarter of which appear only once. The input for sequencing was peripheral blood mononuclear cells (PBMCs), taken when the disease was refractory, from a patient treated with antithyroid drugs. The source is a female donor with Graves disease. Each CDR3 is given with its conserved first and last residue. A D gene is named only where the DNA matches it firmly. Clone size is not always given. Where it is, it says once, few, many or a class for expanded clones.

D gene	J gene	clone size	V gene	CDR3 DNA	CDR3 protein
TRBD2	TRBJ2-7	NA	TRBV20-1	TGCAGTGCTTTCCTAGCGGGTTACGAGCAGTACTTC	CSAFLAGYEQYF
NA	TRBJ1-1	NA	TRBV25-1	TGTGCCAGCAGTGATGAGACAGGATGGACTGAAGCTTTCTTT	CASSDETGWTEAFF
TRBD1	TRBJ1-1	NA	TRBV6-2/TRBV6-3	TGTGCCAGCAGTGCTCAACAGGGGCTGAACACTGAAGCTTTCTTT	CASSAQQGLNTEAFF
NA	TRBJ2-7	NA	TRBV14	TGTGCCAGCAGCCCCTACCGTTGGCGGGACTCCTACGAGCAGTACTTC	CASSPYRWRDSYEQYF
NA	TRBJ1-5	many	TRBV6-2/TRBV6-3	TGTGCCAGCAGTTACTCGGGGGGGCGTCAGCCCCAGCATTTT	CASSYSGGRQPQHF
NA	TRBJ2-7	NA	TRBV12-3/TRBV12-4	TGTGCCAGCAGTTTTGCTGCTCCTGTGGGACACCAGATCTACGAGCAGTACTTC	CASSFAAPVGHQIYEQYF
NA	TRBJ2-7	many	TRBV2	TGTGCCAGCAGTGAAGTTAAAAGATCCGAGCAGTACTTC	CASSEVKRSEQYF
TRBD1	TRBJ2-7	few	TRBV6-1	TGTGCCAGCAGCTCTCTACCGGGACAGGGCCACTACGAGCAGTACTTC	CASSSLPGQGHYEQYF
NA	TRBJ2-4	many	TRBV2	TGTGCCAGCAGTGAGGGGGCCAAAAACATTCAGTACTTC	CASSEGAKNIQYF
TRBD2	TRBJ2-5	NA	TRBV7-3	TGTGCCAGCAGCCCTCGGGGTAGCGGGGAAGAGACCCAGTACTTC	CASSPRGSGEETQYF
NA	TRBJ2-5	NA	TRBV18	TGTGCCAGCTCGCAATTACAGGCCTTCCAAGAGACCCAGTACTTC	CASSQLQAFQETQYF
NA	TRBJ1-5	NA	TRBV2	TGTGCCAGCAGTACCCACAATCAGCCCCAGCATTTT	CASSTHNQPQHF
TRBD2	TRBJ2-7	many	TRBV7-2	TGTGCCAGCAGCTTAGGTTCGGCTAGCGGGAGGAGATCCTACGAGCAGTACTTC	CASSLGSASGRRSYEQYF
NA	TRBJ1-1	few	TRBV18	TGTGCCAGCTCACCCACGACGGGAAGCGACGCTGAAGCTTTCTTT	CASSPTTGSDAEAFF
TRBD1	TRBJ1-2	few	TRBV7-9	TGTGCCAGCAGCATAGGGACAGGGGGTGGCTACACCTTC	CASSIGTGGGYTF
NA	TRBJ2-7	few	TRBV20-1	TGCAGTGCTAACGACCCGGCCACCCAGTACGAGCAGTACTTC	CSANDPATQYEQYF
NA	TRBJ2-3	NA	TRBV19	TGTGCCAGTAGTAAACGACAGGCCGCCAGGTTGGATACGCAGTATTTT	CASSKRQAARLDTQYF
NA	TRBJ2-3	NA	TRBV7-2	TGTGCCAGCAGTGGGCCCCCCCGAAGGGTATCGCAGTATTTT	CASSGPPRRVSQYF
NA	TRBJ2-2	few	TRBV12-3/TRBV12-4	TGTGCCAGCAGTTTCTCTCCAATTGATGGCACCGGGGAGCTGTTTTTT	CASSFSPIDGTGELFF
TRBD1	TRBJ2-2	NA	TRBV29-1	TGCAGCGTAGGACAGGGGGCTTTGGGGAGGGAGCTGTTTTTT	CSVGQGALGRELFF
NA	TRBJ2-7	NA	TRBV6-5	TGTGCCAGCAGTTACCGTCAACCGGGGGCACGGGAGCAGTACTTC	CASSYRQPGAREQYF
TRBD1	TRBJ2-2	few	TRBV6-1	TGTGCCAGCAGAAGGCAGGGGGCGGCCGGGGAGCTGTTTTTT	CASRRQGAAGELFF
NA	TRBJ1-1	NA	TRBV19	TGTGCCAGTAGTATACACAGGGTAGGCCTTAGAGGTTCTGAAGCTTTCTTT	CASSIHRVGLRGSEAFF
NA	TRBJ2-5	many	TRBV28	TGTGCCAGCAGTCAGACCTCAGGGATGGAGAAGACCCAGTACTTC	CASSQTSGMEKTQYF
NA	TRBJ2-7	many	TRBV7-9	TGTGCCAGCAGCTTAAGCGTCTCCTACGAGCAGTACTTC	CASSLSVSYEQYF
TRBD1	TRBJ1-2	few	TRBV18	TGTGCCAGCTCACCCCTGGGGACAGGGGGTGACTATGGCTACACCTTC	CASSPLGTGGDYGYTF
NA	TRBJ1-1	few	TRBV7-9	TGTGCCAGCAGCTTGAGCACGAATTTGAACACTGAAGCTTTCTTT	CASSLSTNLNTEAFF
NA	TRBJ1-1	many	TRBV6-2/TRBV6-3	TGTGCCAGCAGTTACGGTAGGAGTACTGAAGCTTTCTTT	CASSYGRSTEAFF
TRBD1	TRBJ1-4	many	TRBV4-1	TGCGCCAGCAGCCCGGGACAGGCGGGTAGTAATGAAAAACTGTTTTTT	CASSPGQAGSNEKLFF
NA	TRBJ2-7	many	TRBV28	TGTGCCAGCAGAACAGACGCGGACAGAGCCATACCCTACGAGCAGTACTTC	CASRTDADRAIPYEQYF
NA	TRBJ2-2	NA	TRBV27	TGTGCCAGCAGTTTATCCACAGCCATCAAGAACACCGGGGAGCTGTTTTTT	CASSLSTAIKNTGELFF
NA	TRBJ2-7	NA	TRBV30	TGTGCCTGGAGTCCGGGGATCTGGGAGCAGTACTTC	CAWSPGIWEQYF
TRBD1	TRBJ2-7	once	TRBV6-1	TGTGCCAGCAACGCTGGACAGGGTCGATCCGAGCAGTACTTC	CASNAGQGRSEQYF
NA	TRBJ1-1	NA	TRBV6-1	TGTGCCAGCAGTGATCCGGGACATTTGGGGACTGAAGCTTTCTTT	CASSDPGHLGTEAFF
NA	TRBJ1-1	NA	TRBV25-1	TGTGCCAGCAGTGACCCTTTTACTGAAGCTTTCTTT	CASSDPFTEAFF
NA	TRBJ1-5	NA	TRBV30	TGTGCCTGGGGCGGGGGTAGCAATCAGCCCCAGCATTTT	CAWGGGSNQPQHF
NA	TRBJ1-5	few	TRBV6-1	TGTGCCAGCAGTGAAAAGAGTTTAAGCCTGAGCAATCAGCCCCAGCATTTT	CASSEKSLSLSNQPQHF
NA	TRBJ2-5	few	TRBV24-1	TGTGCCAGCGCACGTGCAGGGAAAGAGACCCAGTACTTC	CASARAGKETQYF
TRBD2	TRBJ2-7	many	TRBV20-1	TGCAGTGCTAGCGCTAGCGGGAGTAAATTCGAGCAGTACTTC	CSASASGSKFEQYF
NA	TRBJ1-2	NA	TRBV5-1	TGCGCCAGCAGCGTTAGGTCGGGTTTCGGCTATGGCTACACCTTC	CASSVRSGFGYGYTF
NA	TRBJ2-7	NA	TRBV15	TGTGCCACCAGCAGAGTAGAGAGAGACTACGAGCAGTACTTC	CATSRVERDYEQYF
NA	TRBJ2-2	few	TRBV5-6	TGTGCCAGCAGCTTGGGGGTTTTGGACACCGGGGAGCTGTTTTTT	CASSLGVLDTGELFF
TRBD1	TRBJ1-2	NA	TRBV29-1	TGCAGCGCCACCGGGACAGGGGGGAGTCGGTACTATGGCTACACCTTC	CSATGTGGSRYYGYTF
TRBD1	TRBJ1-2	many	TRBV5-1	TGCGCCAGCAGCCAACCGGGACAGGGGGAACGAGGCTATGGCTACACCTTC	CASSQPGQGERGYGYTF
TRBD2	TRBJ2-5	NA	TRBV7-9	TGTGCCAGCACCTGGGGGGGTGGCGAGACCCAGTACTTC	CASTWGGGETQYF
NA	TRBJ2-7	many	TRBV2	TGTGCCAGCAGTGAAGGGATAGAAGGGATCTACGAGCAGTACTTC	CASSEGIEGIYEQYF